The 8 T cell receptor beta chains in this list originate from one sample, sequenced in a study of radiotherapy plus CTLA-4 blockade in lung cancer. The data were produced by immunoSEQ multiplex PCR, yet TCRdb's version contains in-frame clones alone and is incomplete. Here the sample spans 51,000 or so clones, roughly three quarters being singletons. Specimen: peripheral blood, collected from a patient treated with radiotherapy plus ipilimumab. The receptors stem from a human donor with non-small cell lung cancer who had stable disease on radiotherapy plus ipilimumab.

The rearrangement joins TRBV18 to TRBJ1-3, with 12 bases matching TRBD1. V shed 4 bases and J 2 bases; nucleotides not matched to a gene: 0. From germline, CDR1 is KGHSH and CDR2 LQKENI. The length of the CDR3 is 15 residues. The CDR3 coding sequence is TGTGCCAGCTCACGGGACAGGGGGCCTGGAAACACCATATATTTT. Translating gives CASSRDRGPGNTIYF.

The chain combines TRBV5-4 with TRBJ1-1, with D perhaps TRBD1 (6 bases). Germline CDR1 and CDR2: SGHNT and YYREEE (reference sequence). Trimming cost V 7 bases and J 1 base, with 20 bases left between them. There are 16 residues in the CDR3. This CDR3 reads CASPGVQGGGNTEAFF. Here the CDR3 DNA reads TGTGCCAGCCCGGGGGTACAGGGAGGGGGGAACACTGAAGCTTTCTTT.

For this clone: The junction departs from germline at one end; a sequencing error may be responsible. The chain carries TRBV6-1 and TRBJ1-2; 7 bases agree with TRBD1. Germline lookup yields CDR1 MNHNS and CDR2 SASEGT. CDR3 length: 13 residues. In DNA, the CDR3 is TGTGCCAGCAGTGACCCTAGCCCCGGGACAGCCAACTTC. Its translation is CASSDPSPGTANF.

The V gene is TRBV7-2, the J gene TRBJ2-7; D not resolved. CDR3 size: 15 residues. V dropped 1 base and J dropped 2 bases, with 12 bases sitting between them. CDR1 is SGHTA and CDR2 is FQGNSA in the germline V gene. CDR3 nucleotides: TGTGCCAGCAGCTTAGGACACACCCGAACCTACGAGCAGTACTTC. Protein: CASSLGHTRTYEQYF. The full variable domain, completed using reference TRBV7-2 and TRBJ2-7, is GAGVSQSPSNKVTEKGKDVELRCDPISGHTALYWYRQSLGQGLEFLIYFQGNSAPDKSGLPSDRFSAERTGGSVSTLTIQRTQQEDSAVYLCASSLGHTRTYEQYFGPGTRLTVT.

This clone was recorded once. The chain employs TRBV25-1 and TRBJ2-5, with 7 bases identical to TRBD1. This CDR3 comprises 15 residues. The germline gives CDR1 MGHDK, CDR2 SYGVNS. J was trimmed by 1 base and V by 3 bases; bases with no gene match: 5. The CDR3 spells CASSDPGQLQETQYF. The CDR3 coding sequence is TGTGCCAGCAGTGACCCGGGACAGCTCCAAGAGACCCAGTACTTC.

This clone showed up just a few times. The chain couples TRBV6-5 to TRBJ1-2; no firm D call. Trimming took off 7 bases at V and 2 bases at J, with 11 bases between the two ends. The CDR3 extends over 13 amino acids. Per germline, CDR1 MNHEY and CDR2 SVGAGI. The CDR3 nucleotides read TGTGCCAGCAAAGATCCGGACAACTATGGCTACACCTTC. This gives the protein CASKDPDNYGYTF.

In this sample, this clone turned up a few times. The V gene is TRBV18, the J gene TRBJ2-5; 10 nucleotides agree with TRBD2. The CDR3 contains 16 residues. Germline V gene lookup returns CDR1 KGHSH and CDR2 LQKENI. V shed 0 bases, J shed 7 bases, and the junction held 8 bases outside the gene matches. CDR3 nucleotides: TGTGCCAGCTCACCACCGTCTAGCGGGGGATACGGGACCCAGTACTTC. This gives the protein CASSPPSSGGYGTQYF.

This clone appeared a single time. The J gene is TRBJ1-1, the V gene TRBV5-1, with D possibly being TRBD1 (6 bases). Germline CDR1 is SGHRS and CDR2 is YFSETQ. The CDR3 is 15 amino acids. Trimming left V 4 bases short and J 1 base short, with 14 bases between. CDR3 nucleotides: TGCGCCAGCAGCCCGTGGGGGGCTGGGAACACTGAAGCTTTCTTT. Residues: CASSPWGAGNTEAFF.